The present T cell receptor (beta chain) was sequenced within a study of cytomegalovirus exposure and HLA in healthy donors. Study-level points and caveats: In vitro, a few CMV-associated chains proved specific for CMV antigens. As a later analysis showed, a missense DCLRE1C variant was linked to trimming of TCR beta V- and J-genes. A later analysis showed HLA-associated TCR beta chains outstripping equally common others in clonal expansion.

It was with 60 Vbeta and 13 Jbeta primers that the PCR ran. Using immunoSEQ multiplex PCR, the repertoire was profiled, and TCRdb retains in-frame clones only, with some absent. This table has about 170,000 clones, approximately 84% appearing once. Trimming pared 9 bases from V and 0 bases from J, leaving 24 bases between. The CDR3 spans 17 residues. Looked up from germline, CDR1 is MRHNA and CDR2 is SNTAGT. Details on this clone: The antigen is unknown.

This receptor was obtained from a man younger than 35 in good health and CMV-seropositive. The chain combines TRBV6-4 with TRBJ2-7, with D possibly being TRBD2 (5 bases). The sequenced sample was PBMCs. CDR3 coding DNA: TGTGCCAGGGGGAGCCCCCGGACGGGCAACAGCTCCTACGAGCAGTACTTC. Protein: CARGSPRTGNSSYEQYF.